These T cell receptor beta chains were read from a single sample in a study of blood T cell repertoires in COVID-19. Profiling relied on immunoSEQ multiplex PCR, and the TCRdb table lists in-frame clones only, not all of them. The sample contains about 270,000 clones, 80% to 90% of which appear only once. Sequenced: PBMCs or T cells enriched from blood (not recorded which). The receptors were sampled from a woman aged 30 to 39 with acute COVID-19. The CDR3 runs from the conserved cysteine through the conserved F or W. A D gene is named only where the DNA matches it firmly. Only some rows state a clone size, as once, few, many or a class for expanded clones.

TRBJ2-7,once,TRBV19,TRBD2,TGTGCCAGTAGTCAAATTGGGACTAGCGGGATCTCCTACGAGCAGTACTTC,CASSQIGTSGISYEQYF
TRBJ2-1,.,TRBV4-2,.,TGTGCCAGCAGCCAGGAGGGGATCCCGGGAGCTAACAATGAGCAGTTCTTC,CASSQEGIPGANNEQFF
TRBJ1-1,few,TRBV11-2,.,TGTGCCAGCAGCTTAGTCGGAGGGGCTGGGACTGAAGCTTTCTTT,CASSLVGGAGTEAFF
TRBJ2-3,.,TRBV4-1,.,TGCGCCAGCAGCCAAGGAAGTTATACGCGAGTTAGCACAGATACGCAGTATTTT,CASSQGSYTRVSTDTQYF
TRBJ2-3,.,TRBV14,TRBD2,TGTGCCAGCAGCCAAGGACTAGCGGGGAACACAGATACGCAGTATTTT,CASSQGLAGNTDTQYF
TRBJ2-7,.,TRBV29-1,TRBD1,TGCAGCGTGCTACCTCCGGGACAGGGGGGCTACGAGCAGTACTTC,CSVLPPGQGGYEQYF
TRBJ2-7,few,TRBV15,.,TGTGCCACCAGCAGTCTAAATGGGTCAGGTTCATACGAGCAGTACTTC,CATSSLNGSGSYEQYF
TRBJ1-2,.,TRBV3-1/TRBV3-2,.,TGTGCCAGCAGCCAAGAATCCAGGGGAAGGCACTATGGCTACACCTTC,CASSQESRGRHYGYTF
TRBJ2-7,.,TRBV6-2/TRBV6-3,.,TGTGCCAGCAGACCTGACAGCCCGAATGGCGGGACCCGCTACGAGCAGTACTTC,CASRPDSPNGGTRYEQYF
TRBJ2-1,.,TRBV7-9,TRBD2,TGTGCCAGCCTTCGAATGGTAGCGGGAGTTGATGAGCAGTTCTTC,CASLRMVAGVDEQFF
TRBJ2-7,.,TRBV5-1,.,TGCGCCAGCAGCTTGGAGGGGTACGAGCAGTACTTC,CASSLEGYEQYF